These T cell receptor beta chains were read from a single sample in a study of T-cell reconstitution after alpha-beta-depleted transplantation in children. TCRdb re-derived calls from the PCR reads in MiXCR, one entry per CDR3 protein. Of about 610,000 distinct CDR3 sequences listed, over 9.5% were seen once; the top ten hold roughly 4%. Sequenced here: PBMCs from the stem cell graft donor, sampled from the stem cell graft. These TCRs come from a human donor who donated a stem cell graft to a child with acute myeloid leukemia. CDR3s include the opening cysteine and the closing phenylalanine or tryptophan. The order of the fields is J gene, CDR3 length, V gene, CDR3 protein.

TRBJ2-3 15 TRBV2 CASSRSGTDTDTQYF
TRBJ2-7 12 TRBV20-1 CSVESGQGQQYF
TRBJ1-1 13 TRBV21-1 CASYGLENTEAFF
TRBJ2-1 15 TRBV7-6 CASSSGLAGPKEQFF
TRBJ2-1 13 TRBV7-2 CASSLRLAPEQFF
TRBJ2-7 16 TRBV2 CASSAPLAGGLGEQYF
TRBJ2-1 13 TRBV6-4 CASSDPPDDEQFF
TRBJ2-5 10 TRBV24-1 CATHISTQYF
TRBJ2-7 16 TRBV7-8 CASSSSGGAPTYEQYF
TRBJ2-7 14 TRBV20-1 CSARDPGGLAEQYF
TRBJ2-1 17 TRBV29-1 CSGAGVSPTGYGYEQFF
TRBJ2-7 12 TRBV2 CASTPGVYEQYF
TRBJ2-7 14 TRBV9 CASSASLGDHEQYF
TRBJ1-2 15 TRBV10-3 CAISERTGGLEGYTF